This T cell receptor beta chain was captured by sequencing in a study of CD4 T cells in relation to SARS-CoV-2 and coronaviruses. The study, taken as a whole, reports: Crossreactivity was assessed only for spike protein, not other viral proteins. The assay detects memory recall responses, not culture-primed primary responses. No donor gave both pre-pandemic and post-infection samples.

CD4+ T cells from unexposed donors were obtained before the COVID-19 pandemic (2011-2018). The method was immunoSEQ multiplex PCR; TCRdb's version includes in-frame clones alone and lacks a portion of them. The data contain 60,000 to 75,000 clones, just over 90% of them singletons. The CDR3 loop spans 16 amino acids. Germline CDR1 WSHSY, CDR2 SAAADI. V lost 10 bases to trimming and J lost 0 bases; unmatched junction nucleotides: 10. In the case of this clone: Antigen specificity is unknown.

The receptor's source is a human donor in good health. The genes are TRBV10-2 and TRBJ2-2, with 8 bases matching TRBD1. Sequencing input: naive CD4+ T cells from PBMCs. Indicated subset: naive CD4+ T cells isolated by negative enrichment. The CDR3 region is CATAGGSTSNTGELFF. The CDR3 bases are TGCGCCACAGCAGGGGGCAGCACCTCGAACACCGGGGAGCTGTTTTTT.